The rows below give T cell receptor beta chains drawn from one sample of a study of regulatory T cells in long-lasting Graves disease. Each CDR3 protein is one row after TCRdb ran MiXCR on the multiplex PCR reads. Here the sample spans hundreds of thousands of distinct CDR3 sequences, about a sixth being singletons. These data were also filed under a second study, of T cells in Graves' hyperthyroidism and ophthalmopathy.

The sequenced sample was peripheral blood mononuclear cells (PBMCs), obtained at new diagnosis, from a patient treated with antithyroid drugs. These receptor sequences come from a man aged 40-49 years with Graves disease. Each CDR3 is given with its conserved first and last residue. The order of the fields is J gene, V gene, D gene, CDR3 length, clone size, CDR3 protein, CDR3 DNA. The D gene is left open where the match is weak. Size is omitted from some rows. Given values are once, few, many or a class for expanded clones.

j_gene: TRBJ2-3
v_gene: TRBV11-1
d_gene: .
len: 17
abundance: many
CDR3aa: CASSLSRGPVYTDTQYF
CDR3nt: TGTGCCAGCAGCTTATCCCGGGGGCCTGTCTATACAGATACGCAGTATTTT

j_gene: TRBJ1-3
v_gene: TRBV24-1
d_gene: TRBD1
len: 16
abundance: once
CDR3aa: CAISDDRGISGNTIYF
CDR3nt: TGTGCCATCAGTGATGACAGGGGGATCTCTGGAAACACCATATATTTT

j_gene: TRBJ2-6
v_gene: TRBV7-2
d_gene: TRBD1
len: 19
abundance: .
CDR3aa: CASSARTGALQAGANVLTF
CDR3nt: TGTGCCAGCAGCGCCCGGACAGGGGCCCTCCAGGCTGGGGCCAACGTCCTGACTTTC

j_gene: TRBJ1-1
v_gene: TRBV6-1
d_gene: .
len: 15
abundance: many
CDR3aa: CASILGSLMNTEAFF
CDR3nt: TGTGCCAGCATCCTCGGGAGCTTGATGAACACTGAAGCTTTCTTT

j_gene: TRBJ1-4
v_gene: TRBV4-2
d_gene: .
len: 16
abundance: .
CDR3aa: CASSQVRGGGDEKLFF
CDR3nt: TGTGCCAGCAGCCAAGTTCGGGGGGGCGGCGATGAAAAACTGTTTTTT

j_gene: TRBJ2-1
v_gene: TRBV7-3
d_gene: .
len: 14
abundance: .
CDR3aa: CASRTLGEAPEQFF
CDR3nt: TGTGCCAGCAGGACCCTTGGGGAGGCTCCTGAGCAGTTCTTC

j_gene: TRBJ1-5
v_gene: TRBV30
d_gene: .
len: 12
abundance: many
CDR3aa: CAWSRGNQPQHF
CDR3nt: TGTGCCTGGAGTAGGGGCAATCAGCCCCAGCATTTT

j_gene: TRBJ1-5
v_gene: TRBV12-3/TRBV12-4
d_gene: .
len: 13
abundance: many
CDR3aa: CASSPPGGQPQHF
CDR3nt: TGTGCCAGCAGTCCGCCTGGGGGCCAGCCCCAGCATTTT

j_gene: TRBJ2-5
v_gene: TRBV2
d_gene: TRBD2
len: 16
abundance: many
CDR3aa: CASSEKEISGGETQYF
CDR3nt: TGTGCCAGCAGTGAAAAGGAAATTAGCGGGGGAGAGACCCAGTACTTC

j_gene: TRBJ2-7
v_gene: TRBV28
d_gene: TRBD1
len: 14
abundance: many
CDR3aa: CASSLNRGAYEQYF
CDR3nt: TGTGCCAGCAGTTTAAACAGGGGGGCCTACGAGCAGTACTTC

j_gene: TRBJ2-7
v_gene: TRBV18
d_gene: .
len: 14
abundance: many
CDR3aa: CASSRDTVGYEQYF
CDR3nt: TGTGCCAGCTCAAGGGACACCGTCGGGTACGAGCAGTACTTC